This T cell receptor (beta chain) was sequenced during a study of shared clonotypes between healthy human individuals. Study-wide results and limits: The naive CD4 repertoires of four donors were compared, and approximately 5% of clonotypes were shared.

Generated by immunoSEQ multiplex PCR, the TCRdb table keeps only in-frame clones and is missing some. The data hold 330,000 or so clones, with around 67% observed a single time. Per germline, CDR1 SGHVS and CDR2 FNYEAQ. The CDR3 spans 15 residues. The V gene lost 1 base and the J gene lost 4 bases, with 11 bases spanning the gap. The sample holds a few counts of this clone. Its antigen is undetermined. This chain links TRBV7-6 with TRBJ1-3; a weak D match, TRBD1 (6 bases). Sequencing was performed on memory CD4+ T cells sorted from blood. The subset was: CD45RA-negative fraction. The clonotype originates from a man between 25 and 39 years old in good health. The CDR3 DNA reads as TGTGCCAGCAGCTTAGAAACAGGGTTCGGAAACACCATATATTTT. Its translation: CASSLETGFGNTIYF.